These 21 T cell receptor beta chains were sequenced from one sample in a study of long-term antiretroviral therapy in people with HIV. Run at survey level, the immunoSEQ assay was version v3.0. Repertoires were generated with immunoSEQ multiplex PCR, while TCRdb's copy carries only in-frame clones and drops some. Among 15,000 to 20,000 clones listed, 85% to 90% were seen once. The starting material was unsorted PBMCs, obtained 4.2 years after starting antiretroviral therapy. Receptors originate from a man aged 45-65 years with HIV.

V is TRBV29-1 and J is TRBJ2-7; D remains unclear. The V and J ends lost 2 bases and 1 base respectively, with 6 bases between them. The CDR3 sequence is 12 residues long. Germline V gene data show CDR1 as SQVTM and CDR2 as ANQGSEA. CDR3 region: CSVELGSYEQYF. Here the CDR3 DNA reads TGCAGCGTTGAACTCGGTTCCTACGAGCAGTACTTC.

V is TRBV7-9 and J is TRBJ2-7; D is undetermined. V was shortened by 1 base and J by 2 bases, with 9 bases between the two germline ends. The germline V gene encodes CDR1 SEHNR and CDR2 FQNEAQ (reference sequence). There are 14 residues in the CDR3. The CDR3 coding sequence is TGTGCCAGCAGCTTAGAGTTCTCCACCTACGAGCAGTACTTC. Protein product: CASSLEFSTYEQYF.

The chain recombines TRBV19 with TRBJ1-1; D gene ambiguous. Germline CDR1 reads LNHDA; CDR2 reads SQIVND (reference sequence). The CDR3 spans 14 residues. V lost 5 bases and J 4 bases, leaving 14 bases between the germline ends. This CDR3 reads CASSPQTVSTEAFF. The CDR3 DNA reads TGTGCCAGTAGTCCTCAGACTGTGAGCACTGAAGCTTTCTTT.

J is TRBJ2-7 and V is TRBV28; 8 nucleotides agree with TRBD1. The J segment lost 3 bases and the V segment lost 5 bases, leaving 6 bases of the junction unmatched. The CDR3 has 14 amino acids. Looked up from germline, CDR1 is MDHEN and CDR2 is SYDVKM. The CDR3 bases are TGTGCCAGCAGTAGTCCCGGGACAGGCTACGAGCAGTACTTC. It encodes CASSSPGTGYEQYF. Supplemented by reference TRBV28 and TRBJ2-7, the full variable domain reads DVKVTQSSRYLVKRTGEKVFLECVQDMDHENMFWYRQDPGLGLRLIYFSYDVKMKEKGDIPEGYSVSREKKERFSLILESASTNQTSMYLCASSSPGTGYEQYFGPGTRLTVT.

The chain recombines TRBV7-8 with TRBJ2-1, with 10 bases matching TRBD2. This CDR3 region has 16 residues. Germline V gene sequence: CDR1 SGHVS, CDR2 FQNEAQ. V gave up 5 bases and J gave up 7 bases; unmatched junction bases: 11. CDR3 DNA: TGTGCCAGCAGCGCTAGCGGGGGCCAGGGGAGGAATGAGCAGTTCTTC. This translates into CASSASGGQGRNEQFF.

V usage is TRBV19 and J usage is TRBJ2-7; D is perhaps TRBD2 (5 bases). The V end lost 1 base, the J end lost 5 bases, and 12 bases lay between the germline ends. CDR1 is LNHDA and CDR2 is SQIVND in the germline V gene (reference sequence). This CDR3 comprises 14 residues. The CDR3 nucleotides are TGTGCCAGTAGTATAGCGGGGAATATCGACGAGCAGTACTTC. Its protein is CASSIAGNIDEQYF.

This clone was seen only a few times. The genes are TRBV19 and TRBJ2-5, with D hard to call. Germline CDR1 LNHDA, CDR2 SQIVND (reference sequence). CDR3 length equals 16 residues. V was trimmed by 0 bases and J by 5 bases, leaving 16 bases between them. For the CDR3, the DNA is TGTGCCAGTAGTATAGATTATCCAGGTTCGGTCGAGACCCAGTACTTC. It translates to CASSIDYPGSVETQYF.

The chain is built from TRBV9 and TRBJ2-2; maybe TRBD1 (5 bases). Looked up from germline, CDR1 is SGDLS and CDR2 is YYNGEE. The V end lost 8 bases, the J end lost 6 bases, and 14 bases lay between the germline ends. This CDR3 region has 13 residues. CDR3 DNA: TGTGCCAGTAGTGAACAGGTGTCCGGGGAGCTGTTTTTT. It is translated as CASSEQVSGELFF.

This clone has just one count. The chain recombines TRBV2 with TRBJ1-4; tentative D call: TRBD1 (5 bases). The CDR3 contains 15 residues. V lost 7 bases, J lost 0 bases, and 12 bases lay in between. The germline V gene encodes CDR1 SNHLY and CDR2 FYNNEI. The CDR3 loop reads CASTLGQATNEKLFF. CDR3 sequence (DNA): TGTGCCAGCACCCTGGGGCAGGCAACTAATGAAAAACTGTTTTTT.

The genes are TRBV5-5 and TRBJ1-2; TRBD1 matches 8 bases. This CDR3 contains 14 residues. The V and J ends lost 0 bases and 3 bases, in that order; junction bases with no gene match: 1. Germline CDR1 and CDR2: SGHKS and YYEKEE (reference sequence). The CDR3 nucleotides read TGTGCCAGCAGCTTGGAACAGGGGGACTATGGCTACACCTTC. Its translation is CASSLEQGDYGYTF.

There are a few counts of this clone. The chain has TRBV6-6 and TRBJ1-5; D is undetermined. Germline CDR1 is MNHNY and CDR2 is SVGAGI (reference sequence). Deletions cut 8 bases from V and 6 bases from J, with 17 bases between. The CDR3 sequence is 14 residues long. The CDR3 loop reads CASLDSGESQPQHF. In DNA, the CDR3 is TGTGCCAGCCTCGACTCGGGCGAGAGTCAGCCCCAGCATTTT.

This chain joins TRBV7-2 and TRBJ1-6; no definite D call. Germline V gives CDR1 SGHTA, CDR2 FQGNSA. There are 14 residues in the CDR3. Trimming removed 1 base from V and 0 bases from J, with 1 base in between. The CDR3 DNA reads TGTGCCAGCAGCTTAGACTCCTATAATTCACCCCTCCACTTT. Translated, it gives CASSLDSYNSPLHF.

This clone was found once. The chain employs TRBV9 and TRBJ1-4; 7 bases are shared with TRBD1. Germline CDR1 reads SGDLS; CDR2 reads YYNGEE. With 2 bases clipped from V and 7 bases from J, the junction kept 8 bases outside the gene matches. This CDR3 spans 15 amino acids. This chain's CDR3 is CASSVSEGAGEKLFF. CDR3 nucleotides: TGTGCCAGCAGCGTCTCCGAGGGGGCAGGTGAAAAACTGTTTTTT.

This chain links TRBV7-2 with TRBJ2-7, with D perhaps assigned TRBD1 or TRBD2 (5 bases each). V gave up 9 bases and J gave up 7 bases, with 7 bases separating them. The CDR3 loop spans 9 amino acids. Germline CDR1 reads SGHTA; CDR2 reads FQGNSA. The chain's CDR3 is CARRGEQYF. Written as DNA, the CDR3 is TGTGCCAGGAGGGGAGAGCAGTACTTC. Supplemented by reference TRBV7-2 and TRBJ2-7, the full variable domain reads GAGVSQSPSNKVTEKGKDVELRCDPISGHTALYWYRQSLGQGLEFLIYFQGNSAPDKSGLPSDRFSAERTGGSVSTLTIQRTQQEDSAVYLCARRGEQYFGPGTRLTVT.

The rearrangement uses TRBV5-6 and TRBJ1-3; D is unclear. Germline CDR1 reads SGHDT; CDR2 reads YYEEEE. V was trimmed by 1 base and J by 0 bases, leaving 2 bases between them. This CDR3 comprises 13 residues. For the CDR3, the DNA is TGTGCCAGCAGCTTGAGCTCTGGAAACACCATATATTTT. Translation: CASSLSSGNTIYF.

This clone has more than one count but fewer than ten. The V gene is TRBV2, the J gene TRBJ2-7; 10 bases align to TRBD2. The V and J ends lost 6 bases and 3 bases, in that order; junction bases with no gene match: 8. The CDR3 contains 15 residues. Germline V gives CDR1 SNHLY, CDR2 FYNNEI. The CDR3 here is CASRGGSGGFYEQYF. Written as DNA, the CDR3 is TGTGCCAGCAGGGGAGGTAGCGGGGGGTTCTACGAGCAGTACTTC.

The V and J genes are TRBV6-5 and TRBJ2-7, with a tentative D call TRBD1 (5 bases). The CDR3 is 13 residues long. CDR1 MNHEY and CDR2 SVGAGI come from the germline V gene. V dropped 2 bases and J dropped 3 bases, with 8 bases sitting between them. The CDR3 nucleotides read TGTGCCAGCAGTTACGGGGCAGGCTACGAGCAGTACTTC. Its protein is CASSYGAGYEQYF.

The rearrangement links TRBV7-2 to TRBJ2-7; the D is unclear. The germline V and J ends were trimmed by 1 base and 3 bases, with 10 bases remaining between them. The CDR3 has 14 amino acids. Germline assignment: CDR1 SGHTA and CDR2 FQGNSA. For the CDR3, the DNA is TGTGCCAGCAGCTTAGGAGTTCTCGGCTACGAGCAGTACTTC. Amino acids: CASSLGVLGYEQYF.

This chain uses TRBV5-6 with TRBJ2-7; 7 bases match TRBD1. Germline trimming cut 4 bases from V and 0 bases from J; bases unmatched to any gene: 4. Germline values: CDR1 SGHDT, CDR2 YYEEEE. This CDR3 has 14 residues. CDR3 bases: TGTGCCAGCAGCCTACAGGGGAGCTCCTACGAGCAGTACTTC. It codes for CASSLQGSSYEQYF.

V usage is TRBV28 and J usage is TRBJ1-4, with TRBD1 matching 7 bases. The length of the CDR3 is 12 residues. Germline V CDR1 and CDR2: MDHEN, SYDVKM. V trimming: 8 bases; J trimming: 15 bases; junction bases outside the gene matches: 12. DNA of the CDR3: TGTGCCAGCGCTCTAGTCATGGACAGGTTGTTTTTT. Protein: CASALVMDRLFF.

In DNA form, the CDR3 reads TGTGCCAGCAGTTTAGGGACAGGGAATGGCTACACCTTC. It encodes CASSLGTGNGYTF. This chain joins TRBV27 and TRBJ1-2; 9 bases map to TRBD1. The CDR3 totals 13 residues. J lost 6 bases, V lost 2 bases, and 1 base had no gene match. Germline V lookup: CDR1 MNHEY, CDR2 SMNVEV (reference sequence).